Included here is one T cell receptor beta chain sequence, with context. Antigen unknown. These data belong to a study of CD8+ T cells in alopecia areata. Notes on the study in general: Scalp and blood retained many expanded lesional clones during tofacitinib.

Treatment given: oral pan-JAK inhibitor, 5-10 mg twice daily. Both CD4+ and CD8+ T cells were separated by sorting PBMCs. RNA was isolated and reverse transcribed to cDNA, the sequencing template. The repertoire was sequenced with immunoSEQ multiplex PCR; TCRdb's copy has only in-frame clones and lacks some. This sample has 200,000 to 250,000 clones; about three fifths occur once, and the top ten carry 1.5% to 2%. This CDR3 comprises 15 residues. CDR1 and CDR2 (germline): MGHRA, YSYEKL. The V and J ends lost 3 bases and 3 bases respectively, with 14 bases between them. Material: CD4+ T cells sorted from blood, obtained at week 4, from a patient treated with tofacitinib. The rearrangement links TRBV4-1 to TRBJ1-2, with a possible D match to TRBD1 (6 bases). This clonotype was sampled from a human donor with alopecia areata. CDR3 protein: CASSQEGGHHYGYTF. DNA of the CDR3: TGCGCCAGCAGCCAGGAGGGGGGGCATCACTATGGCTACACCTTC.